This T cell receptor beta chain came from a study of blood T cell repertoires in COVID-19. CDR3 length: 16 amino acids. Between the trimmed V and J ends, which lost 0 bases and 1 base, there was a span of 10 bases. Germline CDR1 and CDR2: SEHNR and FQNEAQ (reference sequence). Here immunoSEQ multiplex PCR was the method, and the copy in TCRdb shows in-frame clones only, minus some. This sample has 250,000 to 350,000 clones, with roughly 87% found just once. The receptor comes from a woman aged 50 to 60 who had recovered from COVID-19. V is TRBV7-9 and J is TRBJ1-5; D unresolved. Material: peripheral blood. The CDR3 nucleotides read TGTGCCAGCAGCTTAGCCACTCCGCGAAGCAATCAGCCCCAGCATTTT. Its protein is CASSLATPRSNQPQHF.